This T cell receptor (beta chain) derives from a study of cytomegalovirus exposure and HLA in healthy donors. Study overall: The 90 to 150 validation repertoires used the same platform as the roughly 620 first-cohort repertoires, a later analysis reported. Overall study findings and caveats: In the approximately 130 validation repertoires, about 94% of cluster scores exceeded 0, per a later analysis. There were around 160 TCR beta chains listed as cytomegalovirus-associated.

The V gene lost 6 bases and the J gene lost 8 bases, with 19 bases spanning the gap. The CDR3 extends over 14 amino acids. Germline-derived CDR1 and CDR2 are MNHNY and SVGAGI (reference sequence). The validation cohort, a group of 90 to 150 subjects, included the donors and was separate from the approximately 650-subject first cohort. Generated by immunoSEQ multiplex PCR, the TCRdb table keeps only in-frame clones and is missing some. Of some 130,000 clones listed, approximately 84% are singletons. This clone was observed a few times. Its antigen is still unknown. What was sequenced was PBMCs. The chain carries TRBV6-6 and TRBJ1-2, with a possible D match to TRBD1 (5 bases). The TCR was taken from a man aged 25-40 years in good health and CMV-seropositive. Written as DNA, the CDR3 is TGTGCCAGCAGCCCCCCTGCGGGGGAGGGCGGCTACACCTTC. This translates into CASSPPAGEGGYTF.